These 10 T cell receptor beta chains were sequenced from one sample in a study of T cell responses to AZD1222 COVID-19 vaccine (dated by TCRdb to about 2021). The time point label corresponds to: baseline before first vaccination. Libraries came from the immunoSEQ multiplex PCR assay. In its TCRdb copy, this immuneACCESS table keeps in-frame sequences only and misses some clones. Where compared with another copy, unresolved V genes explain less than half of these, and the others have no known cause. This sample is represented by 150,000 to 200,000 clones; just under 90% of them were singletons. Of the sample, under 6.5% falls within the top ten clones. The material was peripheral blood, obtained on day 0 of AZD1222 vaccination. The receptors were sampled from an adult in good health.

V usage is TRBV2 and J usage is TRBJ2-5; the D gene is possibly TRBD1 (5 bases). The CDR3 has 15 residues. V was cut by 4 bases and J by 5 bases, with 17 bases left in between. Germline CDR1 reads SNHLY; CDR2 reads FYNNEI. CDR3 in amino acids: CASSANAAGIETQYF. The CDR3 nucleotides are TGTGCCAGCAGTGCTAATGCGGCAGGGATCGAGACCCAGTACTTC.

V is TRBV10-1 and J is TRBJ1-6; 10 bases fit TRBD1. The CDR3 runs 16 residues. Per the germline V gene, CDR1 is WNHNN and CDR2 is SYGVQD (reference sequence). The ends lost 10 bases at V and 4 bases at J; junction bases unmatched: 10. This CDR3 reads CANRDRGFGYNSPLHF. The CDR3 DNA reads TGCGCCAACCGGGACAGGGGATTCGGGTATAATTCACCCCTCCACTTT.

The chain joins TRBV28 to TRBJ2-7; D unresolved. The germline V gene encodes CDR1 MDHEN and CDR2 SYDVKM. CDR3 length: 13 residues. V dropped 7 bases and J dropped 1 base, with 11 bases sitting between them. In DNA, the CDR3 is TGTGCCAGCACCCTTCGTATTTCCTACGAGCAGTACTTC. This codes for CASTLRISYEQYF.

The V and J genes are TRBV7-2 and TRBJ2-3, with D tentatively TRBD2 (7 bases). Germline CDR1 is SGHTA and CDR2 is FQGNSA. V was shortened by 8 bases and J by 0 bases, with 15 bases between the two germline ends. There are 15 residues in the CDR3. The CDR3 region is CASHNAGASTDTQYF. The CDR3 DNA reads TGTGCCAGCCACAACGCGGGGGCCAGCACAGATACGCAGTATTTT. Variable domain in full (rest from reference TRBV7-2 and TRBJ2-3): GAGVSQSPSNKVTEKGKDVELRCDPISGHTALYWYRQSLGQGLEFLIYFQGNSAPDKSGLPSDRFSAERTGGSVSTLTIQRTQQEDSAVYLCASHNAGASTDTQYFGPGTRLTVL.

The chain combines TRBV30 with TRBJ1-6; a weak D match, TRBD1 (5 bases). From germline, CDR1 is GTSNPN and CDR2 SVGIG (reference sequence). This CDR3 is 13 amino acids long. V dropped 1 base and J dropped 9 bases, with 10 bases sitting between them. The CDR3 protein is CAWSATVSSPLHF. The CDR3 DNA follows: TGTGCCTGGAGTGCGACAGTGAGTTCACCCCTCCACTTT.

The gene calls are TRBV9 and TRBJ2-3; D uncertain. Germline values: CDR1 SGDLS, CDR2 YYNGEE. The CDR3 is 12 amino acids. The V end lost 1 base, the J end lost 5 bases, and 5 bases lay between the germline ends. The CDR3, as DNA: TGTGCCAGCAGCGTAAAGGAAGATACGCAGTATTTT. Its protein product is CASSVKEDTQYF.

V and J are TRBV28 and TRBJ2-2, with unresolved D. Germline V gene sequence: CDR1 MDHEN, CDR2 SYDVKM. The CDR3 totals 15 residues. V gave up 6 bases and J gave up 3 bases, with 14 bases separating them. The CDR3 bases are TGTGCCAGCAGGTCGGGTGGGATGGACACCGGGGAGCTGTTTTTT. Protein sequence: CASRSGGMDTGELFF.

The V gene is TRBV7-9, the J gene TRBJ1-1; no definite D call. The V gene's germline CDR1 is SEHNR and CDR2 FQNEAQ (reference sequence). The ends were cut back, 3 bases at V and 2 bases at J, with 7 bases in the middle. This CDR3 comprises 13 residues. The CDR3 reads CASSFISNTEAFF. The CDR3 DNA is TGTGCCAGCAGCTTTATAAGTAACACTGAAGCTTTCTTT.

The chain combines TRBV19 with TRBJ2-7; a weak D match, TRBD1 (5 bases). Germline V lookup: CDR1 LNHDA, CDR2 SQIVND (reference sequence). The CDR3 is 15 residues long. Trimming took off 3 bases at V and 3 bases at J, with 15 bases between the two ends. CDR3 nucleotides: TGTGCCAGTAGTATGAAAGGGGCGGCCTTCTACGAGCAGTACTTC. Protein product: CASSMKGAAFYEQYF.

This chain uses TRBV29-1 with TRBJ1-1; 7 positions agree with TRBD1. V was pared by 7 bases and J by 5 bases, with 4 bases of the junction left unmatched. Germline CDR1 is SQVTM and CDR2 is ANQGSEA. This CDR3 has 11 residues. Here the CDR3 reads CSGTTGTEAFF. The CDR3, as DNA: TGCAGCGGGACGACAGGGACTGAAGCTTTCTTT.